This T cell receptor beta chain is drawn from a study of T cells after yellow fever vaccination. The overall study: The fractions with low cell numbers were processed using SMART-Seq v4 Ultra Low Input.

J lost 6 bases, V lost 0 bases, and 21 bases had no gene match. This CDR3 comprises 20 residues. The germline CDR1 and CDR2 sequences are LGHNA and YNFKEQ. This clonotype was observed a handful of times. Via MiXCR, TCRdb re-called the 5' RACE reads, giving one row per CDR3 protein. The table includes about 630,000 distinct CDR3 sequences, 10% to 15% detected once. The receptor was isolated from a man younger than 40 who received the YFV17D yellow fever vaccine. This chain connects TRBV4-2 to TRBJ1-2; 8 positions agree with TRBD1. The sequencing here drew on PBMCs, taken on the day of the yellow fever booster vaccination. The CDR3 loop is CASSQDLSGQDFSLENGYTF. For the CDR3, the DNA is TGTGCCAGCAGCCAAGATCTTTCGGGACAGGATTTCTCCCTGGAAAATGGCTACACCTTC.